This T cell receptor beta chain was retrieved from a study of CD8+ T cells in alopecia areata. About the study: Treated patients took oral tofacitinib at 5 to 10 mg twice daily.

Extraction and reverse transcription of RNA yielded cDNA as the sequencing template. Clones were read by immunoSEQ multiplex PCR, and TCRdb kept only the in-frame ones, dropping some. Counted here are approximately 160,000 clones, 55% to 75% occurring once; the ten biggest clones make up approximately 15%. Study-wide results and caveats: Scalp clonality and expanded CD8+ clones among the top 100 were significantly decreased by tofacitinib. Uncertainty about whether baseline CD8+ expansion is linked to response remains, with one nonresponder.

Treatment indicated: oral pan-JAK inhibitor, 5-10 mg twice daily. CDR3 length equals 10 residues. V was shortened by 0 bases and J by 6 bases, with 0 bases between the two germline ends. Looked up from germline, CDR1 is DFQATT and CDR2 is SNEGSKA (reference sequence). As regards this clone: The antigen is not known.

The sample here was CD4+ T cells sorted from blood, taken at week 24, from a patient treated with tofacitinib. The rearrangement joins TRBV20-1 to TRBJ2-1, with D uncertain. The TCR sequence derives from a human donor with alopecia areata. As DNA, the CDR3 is TGCAGTGCTAGAGACAATGAGCAGTTCTTC. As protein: CSARDNEQFF.